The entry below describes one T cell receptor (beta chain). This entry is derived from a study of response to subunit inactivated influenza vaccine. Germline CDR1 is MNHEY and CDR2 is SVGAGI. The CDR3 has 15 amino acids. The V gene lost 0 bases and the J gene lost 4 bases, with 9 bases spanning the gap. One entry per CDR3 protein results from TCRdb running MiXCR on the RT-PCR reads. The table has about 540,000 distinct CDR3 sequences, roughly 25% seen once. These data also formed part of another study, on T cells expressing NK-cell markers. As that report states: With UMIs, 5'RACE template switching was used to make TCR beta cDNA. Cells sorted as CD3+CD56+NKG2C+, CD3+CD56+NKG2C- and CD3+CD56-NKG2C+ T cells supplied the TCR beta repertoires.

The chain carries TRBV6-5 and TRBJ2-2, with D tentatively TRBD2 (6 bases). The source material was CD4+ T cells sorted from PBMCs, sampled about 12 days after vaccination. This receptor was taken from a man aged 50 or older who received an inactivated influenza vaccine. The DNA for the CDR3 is TGTGCCAGCAGTTACTCGGGACTGGGCACCGGGGAGCTGTTTTTT. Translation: CASSYSGLGTGELFF.